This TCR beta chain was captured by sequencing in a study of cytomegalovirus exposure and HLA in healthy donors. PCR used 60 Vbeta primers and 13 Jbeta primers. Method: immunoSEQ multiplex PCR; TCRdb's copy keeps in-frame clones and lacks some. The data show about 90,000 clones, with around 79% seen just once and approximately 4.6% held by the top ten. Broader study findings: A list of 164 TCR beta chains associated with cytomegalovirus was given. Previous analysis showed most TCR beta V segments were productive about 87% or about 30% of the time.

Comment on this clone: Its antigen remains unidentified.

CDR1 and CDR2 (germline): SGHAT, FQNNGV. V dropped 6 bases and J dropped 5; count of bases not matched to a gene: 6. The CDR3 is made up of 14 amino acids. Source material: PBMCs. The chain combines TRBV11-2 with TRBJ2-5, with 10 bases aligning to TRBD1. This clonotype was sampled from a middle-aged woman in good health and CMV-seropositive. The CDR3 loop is CASRSTGGRETQYF. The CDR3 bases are TGTGCCAGCAGGTCGACAGGGGGCCGTGAGACCCAGTACTTC.